These T cell receptor beta chains were read from a single sample in a study of cytomegalovirus exposure and HLA in healthy donors. Generated by immunoSEQ multiplex PCR, the TCRdb table keeps only in-frame clones and is missing some. The sample records 150,000 or so clones, 65% to 80% being singletons. The sequencing sample was made of PBMCs. The source of these receptors is a male donor in good health and CMV-seropositive. Both conserved end residues are part of each CDR3. The D gene is left open where the match is weak. Where a row states a size, it is once, few, many or the class of an expanded clone; other rows omit it.

TRBV27	TRBJ1-1	NA	TRBD1	TGTGCCGGCAGGCGGGACAGTAACACTGAAGCTTTCTTT	CAGRRDSNTEAFF
TRBV4-1	TRBJ2-5	NA	NA	TGTGCCAGCAGCGGGCAGAATAGCGGCCCCCAAGAGACCCAGTACTTC	CASSGQNSGPQETQYF
TRBV28	TRBJ2-3	NA	NA	TGTGCCAGCAATCGGACACCTTTTTCCACAGATACGCAGTATTTT	CASNRTPFSTDTQYF
TRBV19	TRBJ1-2	NA	TRBD1	TGTGCCAGTAGTATAGGGGACGGGACAGCCTATGGCTACACCTTC	CASSIGDGTAYGYTF
TRBV5-1	TRBJ2-1	NA	TRBD2	TGCGCCAGCAGCCGAGGACTAGCGGCTTACAATGAGCAGTTCTTC	CASSRGLAAYNEQFF
TRBV7-2	TRBJ1-4	few	NA	TGTGCCAGCAGCTTATCGGCCCAGGGAATTAATGAAAAACTGTTTTTT	CASSLSAQGINEKLFF
TRBV6-5	TRBJ1-2	NA	NA	TGTGCCAGCCGGCCACAGGGACGATATAGCTATGGCTACACCTTC	CASRPQGRYSYGYTF
TRBV7-3	TRBJ1-1	NA	NA	TGTGCCAGCAGTAGGGTTGGGGGACAGAACACTGAAGCTTTCTTT	CASSRVGGQNTEAFF
TRBV15	TRBJ2-7	NA	TRBD1	TGTGCCACCAGCAGACCCCCTAGACAGGGGGACTACGAGCAGTACTTC	CATSRPPRQGDYEQYF
TRBV15	TRBJ1-2	NA	NA	TGTGCCACCAGCAAGCCGACAGATGGCTACACCTTC	CATSKPTDGYTF
TRBV29-1	TRBJ2-7	once	TRBD1	TGCAGCGTGGAAGGGACAGTTTCCTACGAGCAGTACTTC	CSVEGTVSYEQYF
TRBV30	TRBJ2-2	NA	NA	TGTGCCTGGAGTGTATGGCATTCGAACACCGGGGAGCTGTTTTTT	CAWSVWHSNTGELFF
TRBV5-1	TRBJ2-2	few	NA	TGCGCCAGCAGCGTAGCTTGGAACACCGGGGAGCTGTTTTTT	CASSVAWNTGELFF
TRBV5-1	TRBJ2-2	NA	TRBD2	TGCGCCAGCAGTCCCGTCGTAGCGGGAGGCGGCACCGGGGAGCTGTTTTTT	CASSPVVAGGGTGELFF
TRBV2	TRBJ1-1	NA	TRBD1	TGTGCCAGCGTACTACAGGGGGCAAACACTGAAGCTTTCTTT	CASVLQGANTEAFF
TRBV5-5	TRBJ2-1	NA	TRBD2	TGTGCCAGCAGCTCCCGGGACTATTTGCCCGGGGAGCAGTTCTTC	CASSSRDYLPGEQFF
TRBV6-1	TRBJ2-5	few	TRBD1	TGTGCCAGCAGCTTGACAGGGGCCTCCGGAGAGACCCAGTACTTC	CASSLTGASGETQYF
TRBV5-1	TRBJ2-3	NA	TRBD2	TGCGCCAGCAGCTTGACTAGCGGCACAGATACGCAGTATTTT	CASSLTSGTDTQYF
TRBV5-5	TRBJ1-5	NA	TRBD1	TGTGCCAGCAGCCCGCAGACAGGGGAACAGCCCCAGCATTTT	CASSPQTGEQPQHF
TRBV21-1	TRBJ2-6	NA	NA	NA	CASSKVGGGSGANVLTF
TRBV11-2	TRBJ2-4	NA	TRBD2	TGTGCCAGCAGCCGAAGAGTCGGGGGGGCCCTTGCCAAAAACATTCAGTACTTC	CASSRRVGGALAKNIQYF
TRBV28	TRBJ1-2	NA	NA	TGTGCCAGCAGTTTACCGGACAGTCCCTATGGCTACACCTTC	CASSLPDSPYGYTF